Listed below are T cell receptor beta chains from one sample, sequenced in a study of shared clonotypes between healthy human individuals. Generated by immunoSEQ multiplex PCR, the TCRdb table keeps only in-frame clones and is missing some. The sample holds about 680,000 clones, 74% seen once. Material: memory CD4+ T cells sorted from blood. The receptors derive from a woman aged 25 to 39 in good health. Both conserved end residues are part of each CDR3. Fields, in order: J gene, V gene, D gene, clone size, CDR3 DNA, CDR3 protein. The D gene is left open where the match is weak. Clone sizes are given selectively: once, few, many, or a class where the clone is expanded.

TRBJ2-6 | TRBV27 | - | - | TGTGCCAGCAGTGCCAGTTTGGGCTCTGGGGCCAACGTCCTGACTTTC | CASSASLGSGANVLTF
TRBJ2-3 | TRBV5-1 | TRBD2 | - | TGCGCCAGCAGTGCCGGGACTAGCGAAACAGATACGCAGTATTTT | CASSAGTSETDTQYF
TRBJ1-6 | TRBV6-1 | TRBD1 | - | TGTGCCAGCAGAGGGGGCATAGATTCACCCCTCCACTTT | CASRGGIDSPLHF
TRBJ2-3 | TRBV9 | - | - | TGTGCCAGCAGCGTAGTGCCAGGCTTCACAGATACGCAGTATTTT | CASSVVPGFTDTQYF
TRBJ2-7 | TRBV11-2 | TRBD1 | - | TGTGCCAGCAGCCTGCTAGGACAGGTCTACGAGCAGTACTTC | CASSLLGQVYEQYF
TRBJ2-7 | TRBV5-1 | TRBD2 | - | TGCGCCAGCAGCTTGAGATCTAGCGGGAACTACGAGCAGTACTTC | CASSLRSSGNYEQYF
TRBJ2-2 | TRBV5-1 | - | once | TGCGCCAGCAGCTTGTATGATTCCGGGGAGCTGTTTTTT | CASSLYDSGELFF
TRBJ2-5 | TRBV27 | TRBD2 | few | TGTGCCAGCAGCAGTGGCGGGAGGGCCGTAGGGAGGCGCCGGGGCCAGTACTTC | CASSSGGRAVGRRRGQYF
TRBJ2-3 | TRBV6-4 | TRBD2 | - | TGTGCCAGCAGTATAGCGGGAGCGGCAGATACGCAGTATTTT | CASSIAGAADTQYF
TRBJ2-3 | TRBV5-1 | - | - | TGCGCCAGCAGCATGGGGACTGGCACAGATACGCAGTATTTT | CASSMGTGTDTQYF
TRBJ1-1 | TRBV7-2 | - | - | TGTGCCAGCAGCTTAGATGGCAGGGTGTACACTGAAGCTTTCTTT | CASSLDGRVYTEAFF
TRBJ2-5 | TRBV21-1 | - | - | TGCGCCAGCAGCGAAAACTATTTTAGCGGGAGCCAAGAGACCCAGTACTTC | CASSENYFSGSQETQYF
TRBJ2-2 | TRBV6-1 | TRBD1 | once | TGTGCCAGCAGTGAGAGGACAGGGAGGAACACCGGGGAGCTGTTTTTT | CASSERTGRNTGELFF
TRBJ1-2 | TRBV18 | - | once | TGTGCCAGCTCACCACTCCGGGTGGGCGGCTACACCTTC | CASSPLRVGGYTF
TRBJ2-2 | TRBV11-2 | TRBD2 | - | TGTGCCAGCAGCTCCGGGACTAGCGGGAGTTCCGGGGAGCTGTTTTTT | CASSSGTSGSSGELFF
TRBJ1-5 | TRBV6-1 | - | - | TGTGCCAGCGAGGATAGCAATCAGCCCCAGCATTTT | CASEDSNQPQHF
TRBJ1-2 | TRBV4-1 | TRBD1 | few | TGCGCCAGCAGCCAACTCCAGACAGGGAGAGCCCAAAGATTTAACTATGGCTACACCTTC | CASSQLQTGRAQRFNYGYTF
TRBJ2-7 | TRBV27 | - | - | TGTGCCAGCAGTAAAAGACCGGGACCCACCTACGAGCAGTACTTC | CASSKRPGPTYEQYF
TRBJ2-5 | TRBV5-1 | - | few | TGCGCCAGCAGCTTGGGAAGGGCCCGGGAGACCCAGTACTTC | CASSLGRARETQYF
TRBJ2-7 | TRBV6-5 | - | - | TGTGCCAGCAGTTACTCGAGGTCGCCGGGGTCCGGCGAGCAGTACTTC | CASSYSRSPGSGEQYF
TRBJ2-7 | TRBV6-1 | - | - | TGTGCCAGCAGCGAACGGGGTGAATCCTACGAGCAGTACTTC | CASSERGESYEQYF
TRBJ1-1 | TRBV19 | TRBD1 | - | TGTGCCAGTAGTATGTGGACAGGTTCACTGTACACTGAAGCTTTCTTT | CASSMWTGSLYTEAFF
TRBJ1-1 | TRBV5-4 | - | - | TGTGCCAGCAGCTTGATAGGCATGAACACTGAAGCTTTCTTT | CASSLIGMNTEAFF
TRBJ2-1 | TRBV9 | - | - | TGTGCCAGCAGCGTAGCGACAAACAATGAGCAGTTCTTC | CASSVATNNEQFF
TRBJ1-2 | TRBV10-2 | - | - | TGCGCCAGCAGTCTCGGAGAAAACTATGGCTACACCTTC | CASSLGENYGYTF
TRBJ1-5 | TRBV28 | TRBD1 | - | TGTGCCAGCAGTTTATCCGGGACAGACAATCAGCCCCAGCATTTT | CASSLSGTDNQPQHF
TRBJ2-7 | TRBV7-6 | - | many | TGTGCCAGCAGCACCACTAGTATATCCTACGAGCAGTACTTC | CASSTTSISYEQYF